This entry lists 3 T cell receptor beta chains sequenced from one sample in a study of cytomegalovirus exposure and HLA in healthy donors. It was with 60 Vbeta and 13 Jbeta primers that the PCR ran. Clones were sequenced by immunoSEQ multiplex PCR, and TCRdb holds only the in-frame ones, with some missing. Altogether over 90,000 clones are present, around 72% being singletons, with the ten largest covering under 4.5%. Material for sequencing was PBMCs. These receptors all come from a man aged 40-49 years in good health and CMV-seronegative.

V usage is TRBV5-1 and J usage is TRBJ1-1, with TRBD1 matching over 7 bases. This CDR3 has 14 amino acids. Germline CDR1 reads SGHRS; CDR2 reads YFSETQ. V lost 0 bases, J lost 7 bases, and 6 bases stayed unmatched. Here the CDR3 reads CASSLGLTGIEAFF. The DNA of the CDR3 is TGCGCCAGCAGCTTGGGCCTGACAGGGATTGAAGCTTTCTTT.

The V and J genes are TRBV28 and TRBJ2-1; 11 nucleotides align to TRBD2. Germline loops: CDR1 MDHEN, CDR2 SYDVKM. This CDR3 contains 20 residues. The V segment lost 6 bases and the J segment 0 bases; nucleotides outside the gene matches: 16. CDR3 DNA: TGTGCCAGCAGCCCATTTATTGGTCTAGCGGGGGGCCACTCCTACAATGAGCAGTTCTTC. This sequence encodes CASSPFIGLAGGHSYNEQFF.

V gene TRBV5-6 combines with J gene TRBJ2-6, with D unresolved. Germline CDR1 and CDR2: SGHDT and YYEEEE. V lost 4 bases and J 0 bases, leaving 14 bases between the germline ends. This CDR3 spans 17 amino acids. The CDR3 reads CASSKEGRYSGANVLTF. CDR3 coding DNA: TGTGCCAGCAGCAAGGAAGGCAGGTACTCTGGGGCCAACGTCCTGACTTTC.